This passage covers 20 T cell receptor beta chains from one sample sequenced in a study of CD8+ T cells in alopecia areata. Extracted RNA was reverse transcribed into cDNA, the sequencing template. Data came from immunoSEQ multiplex PCR; TCRdb stores just in-frame clones and leaves some out. This sample has around 100,000 clones, each found more than once. Sequenced sample: lesional skin. The receptor set was obtained from a C3H/HeJ mouse with alopecia areata. Strain haplotype at MHC: H2-k.

This clone was seen a few times. The database protein in TCRdb disagrees with the DNA translation at residue 10; the sequence shown here was translated from the DNA. All gene names here are mouse names. The read gets to within 3 residues of the CDR3 end, and the germline J gene fills in the rest. The chain is built from TRBV1 and TRBJ1-3; 8 nucleotides match TRBD1. V shed 6 bases and J 4 bases; nucleotides not matched to a gene: 2. This CDR3 region has 13 residues. Germline CDR1 is NSQYPW and CDR2 is LRSPGD (reference sequence). The sequenced CDR3 bases are TGCACCTGCAGGGACAGGGTCGGAAATACG. Residues: CTCRDRVGNT. The whole CDR3 sequence is CTCRDRVGNTLYF.

This clone was detected a few times. Gene names are the mouse ones. The CDR3 end falls 4 residues outside the read, so it is completed with the germline J gene. This rearrangement joins TRBV1 to TRBJ2-1; tentatively, D is TRBD2 (6 bases). The CDR3 contains 15 residues. V lost 1 base and J 0 bases, leaving 7 bases between the germline ends. CDR1 NSQYPW and CDR2 LRSPGD come from the germline V gene (reference sequence). The CDR3 region is CTCSAGDFNYAEQFF. CDR3 DNA (partial): TGCACCTGCAGTGCAGGGGACTTTAACTATGCT.

This clone has only a few counts. Mouse gene names apply. The read falls 4 residues short of the CDR3 end, and the missing part is taken from the germline J gene. The rearrangement joins TRBV1 to TRBJ2-3, with a weak D call TRBD1 (6 bases). The germline V gene encodes CDR1 NSQYPW and CDR2 LRSPGD (reference sequence). Between the trimmed V and J ends, which lost 0 bases and 0 bases, there was a span of 10 bases. The CDR3 is 16 amino acids. The part of the CDR3 DNA that was read is TGCACCTGCAGTGCAGAGAGGACAGCTAGTGCAGAA. Amino acid sequence: CTCSAERTASAE. The complete CDR3 reads CTCSAERTASAETLYF.

This clone has ten or more counts. TCRdb's protein and the translated DNA diverge at residue 13; the protein reported here is the translation of the DNA. Germline and genes here are mouse. The read ends 3 residues before the CDR3 terminus; that terminus is restored from the germline J gene. The chain employs TRBV13-3 and TRBJ1-6, with 10 bases that match TRBD1. TRBJ1-6 carries the ORF label, with uncertain function. The CDR3 sequence is 16 residues long. Germline V lookup: CDR1 NNHDY, CDR2 SYVADS. V shed 0 bases and J 4 bases; nucleotides not matched to a gene: 1. CDR3 sequence reads: CASSDGQGAYNSPLYF. The part of the CDR3 DNA that was read is TGTGCCAGCAGTGATGGACAGGGGGCATATAATTCGCCC.

A note on this clone: The germline and genes are mouse ones. The CDR3 end lies 4 residues beyond the end of the read and is filled in from the germline J gene. The same CDR3 can be traced to other DNA sequences in this sample. The chain uses TRBV19 and TRBJ2-2; TRBD2 matches at 7 bases. The germline CDR1 and CDR2 sequences are FNHDT and SITEND (reference sequence). This CDR3 contains 16 residues. V gave up 0 bases and J gave up 0 bases; unmatched junction bases: 2. The covered CDR3 bases are TGTGCCAGCAGTATAGGACTGGGAGCAAACACCGGG. It yields the protein CASSIGLGANTG. The whole CDR3 region reads CASSIGLGANTGQLYF.

Turning to this clone: The gene symbols are mouse symbols. With the read ending 4 residues before the CDR3 end, the germline J gene is used to fill in that end. The chain joins TRBV13-1 to TRBJ2-7; 7 bases are shared with TRBD2. The germline CDR1 and CDR2 sequences are NSHNY and SYGAGN. The CDR3 sequence is 14 residues long. Trimming cost V 0 bases and J 3 bases; bases outside gene matches: 3. The sequenced CDR3 bases are TGTGCCAGCAGTGATGAGGTGGGGGGCTAT. It translates to CASSDEVGGY. The entire CDR3 is CASSDEVGGYEQYF.

Notes on this clone: All gene names here are mouse names. Read sequence stops 4 residues before the CDR3 end, and the germline J gene provides the missing end. The chain links TRBV13-3 to TRBJ1-1, with D possibly matching TRBD1 (5 bases). CDR1 and CDR2 (germline): NNHDY, SYVADS. CDR3 length: 10 residues. The CDR3 is CARRRGEVFF. The DNA read from the CDR3 is TGTGCCCGCCGGAGGGGA.

This clone was counted between two and nine times. Gene names and germline match the mouse. The sequenced CDR3 bases are TGTGCCAGCAGTATAGAGCAGGACTGGGGGGGCGACTAT. It encodes CASSIEQDWGGDY. The complete CDR3 sequence is CASSIEQDWGGDYEQYF. The chain employs TRBV19 and TRBJ2-7; TRBD2 matches 13 bases. The CDR3 goes on 4 residues after the read ends, and that part is filled in from the germline J gene. From germline, CDR1 is FNHDT and CDR2 SITEND (reference sequence). This CDR3 has 17 residues. The junction had 6 bases not matched to a gene; V was cut back by 0 bases and J by 3 bases.

This clone was counted only a few times. Mouse names are used for the genes. CDR3 DNA, as far as it was read: TGTGCCAGCAGTAAGACAGGGCAAGAC. Translation gives CASSKTGQD. The whole CDR3 is CASSKTGQDTQYF. The chain uses TRBV19 and TRBJ2-5; 7 positions agree with TRBD1. The sequence runs out 4 residues before the end of the CDR3; the remainder is reconstructed from the germline J gene. Germline V gives CDR1 FNHDT, CDR2 SITEND (reference sequence). CDR3 length: 13 residues. J was trimmed by 3 bases and V by 3 bases; bases with no gene match: 1.

This clone was seen only a few times. Gene names are the mouse ones. The CDR3 is cut off 4 residues early in the read; its end comes from the germline J gene. The rearrangement uses TRBV1 and TRBJ1-1; TRBD1 aligns across 9 bases. CDR3 size: 17 residues. Trimming removed 3 bases from V and 4 bases from J; junction bases left unmatched: 12. Germline V gives CDR1 NSQYPW, CDR2 LRSPGD (reference sequence). CDR3 amino acids: CTCSATLRDREGTEVFF. The covered CDR3 bases are TGCACCTGCAGTGCGACACTCCGGGACAGGGAGGGCACA.

This clone was found a few times. TCRdb gives a protein that differs at residue 11 from what the DNA encodes, so the protein here is translated from the DNA. Gene and germline names: mouse. The read terminates 3 residues ahead of where the CDR3 ends, so the germline J gene completes it. V usage is TRBV5 and J usage is TRBJ1-6, with D possibly TRBD1 on 5 matching bases. TRBJ1-6 is identified as an open reading frame with a role that is uncertain. The V end was cut by 4 bases, the J end by 5 bases, with 9 bases between. The CDR3 is made up of 14 amino acids. The V gene's germline CDR1 is LGHNA and CDR2 YNLKQL (reference sequence). Here the CDR3 reads CASSPRQNNSPLYF. The part of the CDR3 DNA that was read is TGTGCCAGCAGCCCGCGACAGAATAATTCGCCC.

A word on this clone: Mouse germline and gene names are used. The read finishes 4 residues shy of the CDR3 end, and the germline J gene is used to complete it. This chain uses TRBV17 with TRBJ2-3, with TRBD2 matching over 11 bases. The germline gives CDR1 MNHDT, CDR2 YYDKIL. The V and J ends lost 0 bases and 0 bases, in that order; junction bases with no gene match: 2. CDR3 length equals 17 residues. The covered CDR3 bases are TGTGCTAGCAGTAGAGATGGGACTGGGGGTAGTGCAGAA. Its translation: CASSRDGTGGSAE. The whole CDR3 protein is CASSRDGTGGSAETLYF.

Comment on this clone: The listed TCRdb protein conflicts with the DNA translation at residue 12, and the protein shown is translated directly from the DNA. The listed genes are named as in mouse. From the germline J gene comes the end of the CDR3, since the read stops 3 residues before it. The J gene is TRBJ1-6, the V gene TRBV19; TRBD1 matches 9 bases. TRBJ1-6 is designated an ORF whose function remains uncertain. The CDR3 spans 15 residues. The germline gives CDR1 FNHDT, CDR2 SITEND (reference sequence). V was clipped by 2 bases and J by 5 bases; unmatched bases: 2. The CDR3 DNA, read in part, is TGTGCCAGCAGTATGGGGGACAGGGATAATTCGCCC. It encodes CASSMGDRDNSP. The whole CDR3 sequence reads CASSMGDRDNSPLYF.

With regard to this clone: The gene names here belong to mouse. With the read ending 4 residues before the CDR3 end, the germline J gene is used to fill in that end. The chain has TRBV13-3 and TRBJ2-1; 11 bases match TRBD2. The germline gives CDR1 NNHDY, CDR2 SYVADS. J lost 5 bases, V lost 1 base, and 2 bases had no gene match. The length of the CDR3 is 15 residues. The CDR3 bases that were read are TGTGCCAGCAGTGATAGACTGGGGGGGAATGCT. Translated: CASSDRLGGNA. From start to end, the CDR3 is CASSDRLGGNAEQFF.

This clone was counted a few times. Gene names follow the mouse nomenclature. The CDR3 end falls 4 residues outside the read, so it is completed with the germline J gene. This chain connects TRBV13-3 to TRBJ2-2; 8 positions match TRBD1. The length of the CDR3 is 13 residues. V shed 8 bases and J 3 bases; nucleotides not matched to a gene: 3. From germline, CDR1 is NNHDY and CDR2 SYVADS. The CDR3: CASQGADTGQLYF. CDR3 DNA, as far as it was read: TGTGCCAGTCAGGGGGCGGACACCGGG. Full variable domain (outside the CDR3, taken from reference TRBV13-3 and TRBJ2-2): EAAVTQSPRSKVAVTGGKVTLSCHQTNNHDYMYWYRQDTGHGLRLIHYSYVADSTEKGDIPDGYKASRPSQENFSLILELASLSQTAVYFCASQGADTGQLYFGEGSKLTVL.

Concerning this clone itself: The genes and germline here are from mouse. With the read ending 4 residues before the CDR3 end, the germline J gene is used to fill in that end. This chain links TRBV19 with TRBJ2-4, with D perhaps TRBD1 (6 bases). The CDR3 is made up of 13 amino acids. Per germline, CDR1 FNHDT and CDR2 SITEND (reference sequence). The sequenced CDR3 bases are TGTGCCAGCAGCAGGGGTCTGGGAAAC. Its translation is CASSRGLGN. Given in full, the CDR3 is CASSRGLGNTLYF.

Regarding this clone: Genes here carry mouse names. The sequence runs out 4 residues before the end of the CDR3; the remainder is reconstructed from the germline J gene. This sequence joins TRBV1 and TRBJ2-1, with 8 bases identical to TRBD2. The CDR3 has 16 amino acids. The V segment lost 1 base and the J segment 3 bases; nucleotides outside the gene matches: 5. CDR1 NSQYPW and CDR2 LRSPGD come from the germline V gene (reference sequence). The CDR3 reads CTCSAGGDWGYAEQFF. The CDR3 bases that were read are TGCACCTGCAGTGCAGGAGGAGACTGGGGCTATGCT.

This clone was detected a few times. The listed genes are named as in mouse. The sequenced part of the CDR3 DNA is TGTGCCAGCAGTGAGGGGACTGGGGGGCTTAACTATGCT. Its protein is CASSEGTGGLNYA. The CDR3 reads in full as CASSEGTGGLNYAEQFF. The chain has TRBV13-3 and TRBJ2-1; 12 positions match TRBD2. With the read ending 4 residues before the CDR3 end, the germline J gene is used to fill in that end. CDR3 size: 17 residues. J lost 0 bases, V lost 2 bases, and 3 bases had no gene match. Germline CDR1 is NNHDY and CDR2 is SYVADS.

A few counts support this clone. Genes here carry mouse names. The CDR3 goes on 4 residues after the read ends, and that part is filled in from the germline J gene. The rearrangement uses TRBV13-3 and TRBJ2-2, with 10 bases identical to TRBD2. Germline values: CDR1 NNHDY, CDR2 SYVADS. This CDR3 has 16 residues. V was clipped by 5 bases and J by 3 bases; unmatched bases: 7. CDR3 DNA (partial): TGTGCCAGCAGCCCTACTGGGGGGGAGTACACCGGG. As protein: CASSPTGGEYTG. The full CDR3 reads CASSPTGGEYTGQLYF.

This clone was counted many times. Translating the DNA gives a protein that differs from the TCRdb entry at residue 13; the protein shown here is that DNA translation. Gene names are mouse gene names. The observed sequence ends 3 residues before the CDR3 terminus, with the missing tail filled in from the germline J gene. This chain connects TRBV1 to TRBJ1-6; 8 nucleotides align to TRBD1. TRBJ1-6 is an ORF, with its function uncertain. CDR1 is NSQYPW and CDR2 is LRSPGD in the germline V gene (reference sequence). The V gene end was trimmed by 1 base and the J gene end by 7 bases; junction bases not matched to a gene: 6. This CDR3 has 16 residues. The sequenced part of the CDR3 DNA is TGCACCTGCAGTGCAGTGCAGGGGGCGAGGAATTCGCCC. It is translated as CTCSAVQGARNSP. The CDR3 in its entirety is CTCSAVQGARNSPLYF.